The 6 T cell receptor beta chains reported below all come from one sample, sequenced in a study of cytomegalovirus exposure and HLA in healthy donors. A multiplex PCR was run with 60 Vbeta primers and 13 Jbeta primers. Repertoires were generated with immunoSEQ multiplex PCR, while TCRdb's copy carries only in-frame clones and drops some. The sample carries 200,000 or so clones, 78% recorded once. Sequenced: PBMCs. These receptors were collected from a woman aged 25-40 years in good health and CMV-seropositive.

The J gene is TRBJ2-7, the V gene TRBV2; 9 nucleotides align to TRBD2. J was trimmed by 4 bases and V by 6 bases; bases with no gene match: 13. CDR3 length: 16 amino acids. Germline assignment: CDR1 SNHLY and CDR2 FYNNEI. The CDR3 DNA is TGTGCCAGCAGGATTTACCCTCTGGCGGGAGGGTACGAGCAGTACTTC. This encodes CASRIYPLAGGYEQYF.

J is TRBJ2-1 and V is TRBV5-1; D is perhaps TRBD2 (5 bases). CDR1 SGHRS and CDR2 YFSETQ come from the germline V gene. The V end lost 4 bases, the J end lost 8 bases, and 13 bases lay between the germline ends. This CDR3 has 13 residues. In DNA form, the CDR3 reads TGCGCCAGCAGCCCGGTTGGGGAGTATGAGCAGTTCTTC. Its translation: CASSPVGEYEQFF.

The gene calls are TRBV7-6 and TRBJ1-2; D is unclear. Trimming stripped 1 base from V and 4 bases from J, with 16 bases between. The CDR3 runs to 16 residues. CDR1 is SGHVS, CDR2 FNYEAQ, per germline. The CDR3 reads CASSLEARPVAYGYTF. Written as DNA, the CDR3 is TGTGCCAGCAGCTTAGAGGCGAGGCCCGTGGCCTATGGCTACACCTTC.

The genes are TRBV28 and TRBJ1-5; 7 nucleotides match TRBD1. V trimming: 4 bases; J trimming: 5 bases; junction bases outside the gene matches: 8. This CDR3 comprises 15 residues. Germline loops: CDR1 MDHEN, CDR2 SYDVKM. In DNA form, the CDR3 reads TGTGCCAGCAGTTACACACCGACAGGGTATCAGCCCCAGCATTTT. The encoded protein is CASSYTPTGYQPQHF. The whole variable domain, filled in from reference TRBV28 and TRBJ1-5, reads DVKVTQSSRYLVKRTGEKVFLECVQDMDHENMFWYRQDPGLGLRLIYFSYDVKMKEKGDIPEGYSVSREKKERFSLILESASTNQTSMYLCASSYTPTGYQPQHFGDGTRLSIL.

This chain uses TRBV9 with TRBJ2-7, with 8 bases lining up with TRBD2. CDR1 is SGDLS, CDR2 YYNGEE, per germline. The ends lost 3 bases at V and 2 bases at J; junction bases unmatched: 7. The CDR3 is made up of 15 amino acids. CDR3: CASSAQPGLAYEQYF. CDR3 bases: TGTGCCAGCAGCGCTCAACCGGGACTAGCCTACGAGCAGTACTTC.

The chain couples TRBV5-3 to TRBJ1-5; D call uncertain. TRBV5-3 has ORF status, its function being uncertain. The CDR3 sequence is 15 residues long. V lost 2 bases, J lost 1 base, and 10 bases lay in between. CDR3: CARSFLGLSNQPQHF. In DNA, the CDR3 is TGTGCCAGAAGCTTTTTAGGACTCAGCAATCAGCCCCAGCATTTT.